The 5 T cell receptor beta chains reported below all come from one sample, sequenced in a study of beta chain features in type 1 diabetes. The authors reverse transcribed all of the isolated RNA, so sequencing captured expressed TCRB transcripts. Clones were sequenced by immunoSEQ multiplex PCR, and TCRdb holds only the in-frame ones, with some missing. In the table there are some 350,000 clones, roughly 13% of which are singletons. These receptors' antigens are unknown. Whole-study results and caveats: When Type 1 diabetes patients were examined, their TCRB CDR3s proved moderately but significantly shorter in all four CD4+ subsets.

Sequenced material: naive CD4+ T cells from blood. The receptor set was obtained from a woman between 18 and 30 years old with type 1 diabetes.

The genes are TRBV19 and TRBJ2-1, with 7 nucleotides matching TRBD1. Germline lookup yields CDR1 LNHDA and CDR2 SQIVND (reference sequence). With 5 bases clipped from V and 2 bases from J, the junction kept 3 bases outside the gene matches. This CDR3 region has 14 residues. CDR3 nucleotide sequence: TGTGCCAGTAGTGACGGACAGGCCTACAATGAGCAGTTCTTC. It yields the protein CASSDGQAYNEQFF.

This clone was seen a handful of times. The chain employs TRBV13 and TRBJ2-3; perhaps TRBD2 as D (5 bases). The CDR3 spans 15 residues. The V gene's germline CDR1 is PRHDT and CDR2 FYEKMQ (reference sequence). V gave up 2 bases and J gave up 1 base, with 10 bases separating them. As DNA, the CDR3 is TGTGCCAGCAGCTTACGCGGGCATGGCACAGATACGCAGTATTTT. This translates into CASSLRGHGTDTQYF. Filled out from reference TRBV13 and TRBJ2-3, the complete variable domain reads AAGVIQSPRHLIKEKRETATLKCYPIPRHDTVYWYQQGPGQDPQFLISFYEKMQSDKGSIPDRFSAQQFSDYHSELNMSSLELGDSALYFCASSLRGHGTDTQYFGPGTRLTVL.

The CDR3 DNA follows: TGTGCCAGCAGCCGGGGGAATGAGCAGTTCTTC. Its translation is CASSRGNEQFF. V usage is TRBV6-5 and J usage is TRBJ2-1; perhaps TRBD2 as D (6 bases). Germline assignment: CDR1 MNHEY and CDR2 SVGAGI. V lost 6 bases and J lost 7, with 7 bases in between. The CDR3 runs 11 residues.

The table lists this clone with a few counts. The chain is built from TRBV18 and TRBJ1-5; no clear D. V was trimmed by 4 bases and J by 4 bases, leaving 11 bases between them. This CDR3 has 14 residues. Germline V gives CDR1 KGHSH, CDR2 LQKENI. The DNA of the CDR3 is TGTGCCAGCTCACAGGGAGTTAAAAATCAGCCCCAGCATTTT. Its translation: CASSQGVKNQPQHF.

This clone turned up a few times. The chain joins TRBV5-1 to TRBJ1-4, with 8 positions matching TRBD1. CDR3 length: 15 residues. V lost 4 bases to trimming and J lost 6 bases; unmatched junction nucleotides: 8. CDR1 SGHRS and CDR2 YFSETQ come from the germline V gene. CDR3 region: CASSERTGRDEKLFF. As DNA, the CDR3 is TGCGCCAGCAGCGAACGGACAGGGAGAGATGAAAAACTGTTTTTT.